This T cell receptor beta chain was sequenced during a study of identifying expanded T cells in peripheral blood. Study-wide results and limits: Over approximately two and four weeks, about 16.4 and 19 clones changed, versus around 1.2 between replicates. Clone count variance between roughly 2-week samples rose with total template count.

Trimming took 6 bases from V and 3 from J, leaving 12 bases between them. The CDR3 extends over 14 amino acids. CDR1 is SGHVS and CDR2 is FQNEAQ in the germline V gene. During the collection period, no donor immune events like infections were recorded. With respect to this clone: What it binds is not known.

The protocol was immunoSEQ multiplex PCR, while the TCRdb copy is restricted to in-frame clones and leaves out a portion. This sample carries fewer than 85,000 clones, 84% of them seen once, and the ten largest clones take about 20%. Sample: blood. The genes are TRBV7-8 and TRBJ1-5; D not certain. This receptor was obtained from a person aged 18 to 70 in good health. The CDR3 loop is CASSPGLPNQPQHF. DNA of the CDR3: TGTGCCAGCAGTCCAGGACTACCCAATCAGCCCCAGCATTTT.